The present T cell receptor beta chain was sequenced within a study of OX40 agonist ivuxolimab in advanced cancers. Study-level background: Patients receiving dose escalation had hepatocellular carcinoma, melanoma, renal cell or head and neck cancer. Whole-study results and caveats: Relative to CD4+, CD8+ T cells held more expanded clones on average. Those patients achieving a partial response at 0.1-3.0 mg/kg showed among the lowest clonal expansion.

Of note for this clone: The antigen remains unidentified.

Clones were sequenced by immunoSEQ multiplex PCR, and TCRdb holds only the in-frame ones, with some missing. The table includes tens of thousands of clones, roughly 90% detected once. The sequence was collected from an adult with an advanced solid tumor such as melanoma, head and neck, liver or kidney cancer. Sequencing was performed on CD4+ or CD8+ T cells sorted from blood, taken in a trial of the OX40 agonist ivuxolimab.

CDR3: CASSQVRAGGNGELFF. The CDR3 nucleotides read TGTGCCAGCAGCCAAGTACGGGCCGGGGGCAACGGGGAGCTGTTTTTT. The chain is built from TRBV14 and TRBJ2-2; D is perhaps TRBD1 or TRBD2 (6 bases each). V was shortened by 1 base and J by 7 bases, with 16 bases between the two germline ends. This CDR3 contains 16 residues. In germline, CDR1 is SGHDN, CDR2 FVKESK.